The present entry profiles one T cell receptor (beta chain) with its context. Source study methods: Estimation of nucleated cell counts was performed using reference gene primer amplification. Some clones are missing from TCRdb's copy, which holds only in-frame ones; the method was immunoSEQ multiplex PCR. That table supplies the V and J calls and clone size; D and trimming were determined from the DNA. The table lists about 410,000 clones, about nine tenths of them singletons. The data belong to a study of blood T cell repertoires in COVID-19. Study-level information: Samples of COVID-19 (acute and convalescent) were obtained from the United States, Italy and Spain.

CDR1 is ENHRY and CDR2 is SYGVKD in the germline V gene. The CDR3 extends over 16 amino acids. V was clipped by 8 bases and J by 0 bases, with 19 bases between them. The sequence was obtained from a woman aged 25 to 39 with active or convalescent COVID-19. The rearrangement joins TRBV10-3 to TRBJ1-2; D is possibly TRBD1 (6 bases). The specimen was peripheral blood. CDR3 DNA: TGTGCCATCTCTCAAGGACAGCCTGGGCCTAACTATGGCTACACCTTC. It is translated as CAISQGQPGPNYGYTF.